The 7 T cell receptor beta chains below were found in one sample sequenced in a study of T cell responses to AZD1222 COVID-19 vaccine. The method was immunoSEQ multiplex PCR; TCRdb's version includes in-frame clones alone and lacks a portion of them. The sample gives approximately 150,000 clones, about 90% of which show up once; approximately 8% is in the top ten. The sample here was peripheral blood, taken 28 days after the second dose of the MenACWY control vaccine. Every receptor here comes from an adult who received the MenACWY meningococcal vaccine as a control.

The chain has TRBV6-1 and TRBJ2-1, with no clear D. The ends were cut back, 0 bases at V and 7 bases at J, with 13 bases in the middle. From germline, CDR1 is MNHNS and CDR2 SASEGT. The CDR3 loop spans 15 amino acids. CDR3 residues: CASSEAGIFGNEQFF. The CDR3 nucleotides are TGTGCCAGCAGTGAAGCAGGGATTTTTGGTAATGAGCAGTTCTTC.

The chain combines TRBV28 with TRBJ1-3; weak D call: TRBD1 (6 bases). Trimming stripped 10 bases from V and 0 bases from J, with 10 bases between. The CDR3 runs 13 residues. Per the germline V gene, CDR1 is MDHEN and CDR2 is SYDVKM. The CDR3 DNA reads TGTGCCACCTACAGGGACTCTGGAAACACCATATATTTT. Translating it yields CATYRDSGNTIYF.

The chain links TRBV6-5 to TRBJ2-7; weak D call: TRBD2 (5 bases). There are 15 residues in the CDR3. CDR1 and CDR2 (germline): MNHEY, SVGAGI. Between the trimmed V and J ends, which lost 3 bases and 0 bases, there was a span of 12 bases. The CDR3 spells CASSYLTGSSYEQYF. DNA of the CDR3: TGTGCCAGCAGTTATCTGACGGGAAGCTCCTACGAGCAGTACTTC.

This chain connects TRBV28 to TRBJ1-5, with a weak D call TRBD1 (6 bases). The CDR3 spans 15 residues. CDR1 is MDHEN, CDR2 SYDVKM, per germline. V lost 3 bases to trimming and J lost 3 bases, with 12 bases between them. CDR3 coding DNA: TGTGCCAGCAGTTTGCTGGACAGATACAATCAGCCCCAGCATTTT. It specifies CASSLLDRYNQPQHF.

The J gene is TRBJ2-1, the V gene TRBV2; weak D call: TRBD2 (5 bases). The germline CDR1 and CDR2 sequences are SNHLY and FYNNEI. Trimming pared 6 bases from V and 7 bases from J, leaving 10 bases between. The CDR3 sequence is 12 residues long. CDR3: CASSISGNEQFF. The DNA for the CDR3 is TGTGCCAGCAGCATCAGCGGAAATGAGCAGTTCTTC. Full variable domain (outside the CDR3, taken from reference TRBV2 and TRBJ2-1): EPEVTQTPSHQVTQMGQEVILRCVPISNHLYFYWYRQILGQKVEFLVSFYNNEISEKSEIFDDQFSVERPDGSNFTLKIRSTKLEDSAMYFCASSISGNEQFFGPGTRLTVL.

The chain couples TRBV6-7 to TRBJ2-7; D is perhaps TRBD1 (6 bases). TRBV6-7 is identified as an open reading frame with a role that is uncertain. The CDR3 sequence is 15 residues long. Trimming pared 0 bases from V and 2 bases from J, leaving 11 bases between. The DNA of the CDR3 is TGTGCCAGCAGTTACTCGATCAGGGGAGCCTACGAGCAGTACTTC. This gives the protein CASSYSIRGAYEQYF.

This rearrangement joins TRBV18 to TRBJ2-3; no reliable D call. The CDR3 sequence is 12 residues long. Trimming stripped 1 base from V and 4 bases from J, with 3 bases between. Per germline, CDR1 KGHSH and CDR2 LQKENI. The CDR3 loop reads CASSPLPDTQYF. CDR3 nucleotide sequence: TGTGCCAGCTCACCACTCCCAGATACGCAGTATTTT.